Below, 7 T cell receptor beta chains from the same sample are listed, as sequenced in a study of shared clonotypes between healthy human individuals (dated by TCRdb to 2020 to 2021). Library generation was performed with the immunoSEQ multiplex PCR assay. The table was pulled from immuneACCESS by TCRdb, which kept in-frame rearrangements only. Such tables lose some clones; where checked, under half of the loss comes from unresolved V genes, and the rest has no known cause. The sample data list around 430,000 clones, and around 79% of these were observed just once. The ten largest clones capture approximately 13% of the sample. Specimen: PBMCs. These receptors came from a woman between 40 and 55 years old in good health. Some clones in this sample may be carry-over from other donors' samples.

This rearrangement joins TRBV19 to TRBJ1-2; 9 bases line up with TRBD1. This CDR3 comprises 15 residues. Trimming removed 5 bases from V and 6 bases from J; junction bases left unmatched: 10. Germline assignment: CDR1 LNHDA and CDR2 SQIVND (reference sequence). The CDR3 loop reads CASSVQGAHPDGYTF. For the CDR3, the DNA is TGTGCCAGTAGTGTACAGGGGGCGCATCCGGATGGCTACACCTTC.

The chain carries TRBV28 and TRBJ2-7; D not certain. Germline lookup yields CDR1 MDHEN and CDR2 SYDVKM. Between the trimmed V and J ends, which lost 3 bases and 1 base, there was a span of 13 bases. This CDR3 contains 15 residues. CDR3 in DNA: TGTGCCAGCAGTTTTTACATGGACGGGTCCTACGAGCAGTACTTC. It encodes CASSFYMDGSYEQYF.

The V gene is TRBV7-2, the J gene TRBJ2-7; D gene unclear. Trimming shortened V by 5 bases and J by 5 bases, and 13 bases separated the two germline ends. The CDR3 consists of 13 residues. Germline V gene lookup returns CDR1 SGHTA and CDR2 FQGNSA. The CDR3 nucleotides read TGTGCCAGCAGCCTCCGGATGGGGAACGAGCAGTACTTC. The encoded protein is CASSLRMGNEQYF.

This rearrangement joins TRBV11-2 to TRBJ2-3; no definite D call. From germline, CDR1 is SGHAT and CDR2 FQNNGV. Trimming pared 1 base from V and 3 bases from J, leaving 8 bases between. CDR3 length: 14 residues. The CDR3 DNA sequence: TGTGCCAGCAGCTTAGGGCAGGAGACAGATACGCAGTATTTT. It translates to CASSLGQETDTQYF.

The chain combines TRBV30 with TRBJ1-5, with D maybe TRBD1 (5 bases). Germline lookup yields CDR1 GTSNPN and CDR2 SVGIG (reference sequence). CDR3 length: 13 residues. The ends were cut back, 4 bases at V and 11 bases at J, with 18 bases in the middle. The CDR3, as DNA: TGTGCCTGGACGGCCAGGGAACTTTCAGCCCAGCATTTT. Translated, it gives CAWTARELSAQHF.

The J gene is TRBJ2-2, the V gene TRBV5-6; TRBD1 agrees at 8 bases. V lost 0 bases, J lost 5 bases, and 9 bases stayed unmatched. This CDR3 has 17 amino acids. The germline V gene has CDR1 SGHDT and CDR2 YYEEEE. The CDR3 DNA follows: TGTGCCAGCAGCTTGGCCGGGTGGACAGGGATGACCGGGGAGCTGTTTTTT. Translated, it gives CASSLAGWTGMTGELFF.

By share, this clone ranks as medium-sized. The V call is TRBV7-9, the J call TRBJ2-1, with TRBD2 matching 9 bases. CDR3 length: 13 residues. J gave up 6 bases and V 4 bases, and 1 base lay outside the gene matches. Germline V lookup: CDR1 SEHNR, CDR2 FQNEAQ (reference sequence). The CDR3 coding sequence is TGTGCCAGCAGCTCGGGACTAGCCAATGAGCAGTTCTTC. It translates to CASSSGLANEQFF. The complete variable domain, with remaining parts taken from reference TRBV7-9 and TRBJ2-1, reads DTGVSQNPRHKITKRGQNVTFRCDPISEHNRLYWYRQTLGQGPEFLTYFQNEAQLEKSRLLSDRFSAERPKGSFSTLEIQRTEQGDSAMYLCASSSGLANEQFFGPGTRLTVL.